The 21 T cell receptor beta chains listed next were all sequenced from one sample in a study of blood T cell repertoires in COVID-19. The repertoire was sequenced with immunoSEQ multiplex PCR; TCRdb's copy has only in-frame clones and lacks some. The table lists 200,000 to 250,000 clones, approximately 80% of them singletons. The sequenced material came from peripheral blood. These receptors were collected from a woman aged 45-59 years with acute or convalescent COVID-19.

This clone was seen only once. The rearrangement uses TRBV27 and TRBJ1-1, with a tentative D call TRBD1 (6 bases). Trimming took off 2 bases at V and 6 bases at J, with 22 bases between the two ends. The CDR3 totals 17 residues. Germline CDR1 MNHEY, CDR2 SMNVEV (reference sequence). The CDR3 here is CASSLTRFRGGEAEAFF. As DNA, the CDR3 is TGTGCCAGCAGTTTAACGAGATTTCGAGGGGGGGAGGCTGAAGCTTTCTTT.

The V and J genes are TRBV9 and TRBJ2-3, with D unresolved. The germline V gene has CDR1 SGDLS and CDR2 YYNGEE. This CDR3 has 13 amino acids. The V gene lost 6 bases and the J gene lost 0 bases, with 8 bases spanning the gap. CDR3 nucleotide sequence: TGTGCCAGCAACCTAATAAGCACAGATACGCAGTATTTT. This encodes CASNLISTDTQYF.

V gene TRBV24-1 combines with J gene TRBJ2-1; 8 positions agree with TRBD2. Germline V gene data show CDR1 as KGHDR and CDR2 as SFDVKD. The CDR3 consists of 16 residues. Unmatched junction bases numbered 11, after V lost 5 bases and J lost 6 bases. CDR3 amino acids: CATSVSGAGVPNEQFF. Here the CDR3 DNA reads TGTGCCACCAGTGTTTCGGGAGCGGGGGTTCCCAATGAGCAGTTCTTC.

There are a few counts of this clone. The chain carries TRBV4-2 and TRBJ1-2, with 7 nucleotides matching TRBD1. CDR1 LGHNA and CDR2 YNFKEQ come from the germline V gene. The CDR3 has 14 amino acids. The V and J ends lost 2 bases and 12 bases, in that order; junction bases with no gene match: 12. The CDR3 loop is CASSQLGQLHGNTF. In DNA, the CDR3 is TGTGCCAGCAGCCAACTGGGACAGCTCCACGGCAACACCTTC.

The chain employs TRBV30 and TRBJ2-1; 11 bases agree with TRBD2. From germline, CDR1 is GTSNPN and CDR2 SVGIG (reference sequence). The V gene end was trimmed by 3 bases and the J gene end by 10 bases; junction bases not matched to a gene: 5. The CDR3 spans 13 residues. The DNA of the CDR3 is TGTGCCTGGAGCCCCTTAGCGGGAGGGGAGCAGTTCTTC. Its translation is CAWSPLAGGEQFF.

The chain recombines TRBV4-1 with TRBJ2-3; 7 bases fit TRBD1. In germline, CDR1 is MGHRA, CDR2 YSYEKL. Trimming removed 0 bases from V and 4 bases from J; junction bases left unmatched: 10. The CDR3 is 17 residues long. The DNA of the CDR3 is TGCGCCAGCAGCCAAGATGATTTCGACAGGGAGCCAGATACGCAGTATTTT. Translation: CASSQDDFDREPDTQYF.

The CDR3 DNA sequence: TGCGCCAGCAGCTTGGGCGGGACTGCTTCCTACGAGCAGTACTTC. Protein: CASSLGGTASYEQYF. The chain has TRBV5-1 and TRBJ2-7; D perhaps matches TRBD2 (6 bases). Germline assignment: CDR1 SGHRS and CDR2 YFSETQ. This CDR3 contains 15 residues. Trimming took off 0 bases at V and 1 base at J, with 11 bases between the two ends.

This clone came up once. The chain employs TRBV14 and TRBJ2-5, with 11 bases lining up with TRBD1. Looked up from germline, CDR1 is SGHDN and CDR2 is FVKESK. The CDR3 totals 14 residues. J gave up 6 bases and V 4 bases, and 4 bases lay outside the gene matches. CDR3 nucleotide sequence: TGTGCCAGCAGCCTGGGACAGGGGGGGAAGACCCAGTACTTC. Translation: CASSLGQGGKTQYF.

The V gene is TRBV11-2, the J gene TRBJ2-1; a weak D match, TRBD2 (6 bases). Germline values: CDR1 SGHAT, CDR2 FQNNGV. The CDR3 sequence is 12 residues long. V was pared by 6 bases and J by 7 bases, with 10 bases between. For the CDR3, the DNA is TGTGCCAGCAGACGGGGGTCGAATGAGCAGTTCTTC. This encodes CASRRGSNEQFF.

The V gene is TRBV19, the J gene TRBJ1-1; D gene uncertain. V gave up 3 bases and J gave up 1 base, with 12 bases separating them. The germline CDR1 and CDR2 sequences are LNHDA and SQIVND (reference sequence). This CDR3 contains 15 residues. CDR3 nucleotides: TGTGCCAGTAGTATTTGGTCAGACACGAACACTGAAGCTTTCTTT. This gives the protein CASSIWSDTNTEAFF.

The chain recombines TRBV5-1 with TRBJ2-1; D is undetermined. V lost 7 bases and J lost 5, with 16 bases in between. CDR3 length: 14 residues. Germline CDR1 is SGHRS and CDR2 is YFSETQ. CDR3 sequence reads: CASRVASTNNEQFF. Here the CDR3 DNA reads TGCGCCAGCCGGGTAGCTAGTACGAACAATGAGCAGTTCTTC.

The genes are TRBV27 and TRBJ2-7; D is perhaps TRBD2 (5 bases). The germline V and J ends were trimmed by 6 bases and 0 bases, with 15 bases remaining between them. Per the germline V gene, CDR1 is MNHEY and CDR2 is SMNVEV (reference sequence). This CDR3 has 15 amino acids. The CDR3 sequence: CASRRETSSSYEQYF. The CDR3 DNA reads as TGTGCCAGCAGAAGGGAGACATCGAGCTCCTACGAGCAGTACTTC.

V and J are TRBV7-2 and TRBJ1-5, with D maybe TRBD1 (5 bases). Germline-derived CDR1 and CDR2 are SGHTA and FQGNSA. This CDR3 is built from 15 residues. Trimming cost V 1 base and J 2 bases, with 9 bases left between them. CDR3 protein: CASSLEGLRNQPQHF. CDR3 sequence (DNA): TGTGCCAGCAGCTTAGAGGGGCTTCGCAATCAGCCCCAGCATTTT.

This clone has only one observation. J is TRBJ2-3 and V is TRBV10-1, with D unresolved. The germline V and J ends were trimmed by 2 bases and 5 bases, with 11 bases remaining between them. CDR3 size: 14 residues. Looked up from germline, CDR1 is WNHNN and CDR2 is SYGVQD (reference sequence). CDR3 residues: CASSEIRVIDTQYF. For the CDR3, the DNA is TGCGCCAGCAGTGAGATCCGGGTTATAGATACGCAGTATTTT.

The J gene is TRBJ1-6, the V gene TRBV20-1; D possibly corresponds to TRBD1 (6 bases). This CDR3 has 15 amino acids. CDR1 and CDR2 (germline): DFQATT, SNEGSKA (reference sequence). Trimming removed 3 bases at V and 6 bases at J, with 15 bases between. The CDR3 DNA reads as TGCAGTGCTAGTCAAACAGGGATCCCTAATTCACCCCTCCACTTT. Encoded protein: CSASQTGIPNSPLHF.

The rearrangement links TRBV18 to TRBJ1-5; D gene ambiguous. V was trimmed by 5 bases and J by 6 bases, leaving 11 bases between them. The germline V gene has CDR1 KGHSH and CDR2 LQKENI. There are 13 residues in the CDR3. Here the CDR3 DNA reads TGTGCCAGCTCAACCTCAACGGGTCAGCCCCAGCATTTT. This codes for CASSTSTGQPQHF.

The chain's CDR3 is CASSIQGAFDTEAFF. The CDR3, as DNA: TGTGCCAGTAGTATCCAGGGGGCATTCGACACTGAAGCTTTCTTT. The chain uses TRBV19 and TRBJ1-1, with 8 bases that match TRBD1. CDR1 and CDR2 (germline): LNHDA, SQIVND (reference sequence). The CDR3 has 15 amino acids. V trimming: 3 bases; J trimming: 3 bases; junction bases outside the gene matches: 6.

The V gene is TRBV6-1, the J gene TRBJ2-7; TRBD2 is a possible D gene (6 bases). V was shortened by 2 bases and J by 10 bases, with 12 bases between the two germline ends. Germline V gene lookup returns CDR1 MNHNS and CDR2 SASEGT. There are 12 residues in the CDR3. CDR3 in amino acids: CASSEREARQYF. In DNA, the CDR3 is TGTGCCAGCAGTGAAAGGGAGGCCCGCCAGTACTTC.

This sequence joins TRBV30 and TRBJ2-7, with no clear D. The CDR3 contains 14 residues. Trimming removed 0 bases from V and 6 bases from J, with 15 bases in between. Germline-derived CDR1 and CDR2 are GTSNPN and SVGIG (reference sequence). CDR3 DNA sequence: TGTGCCTGGAGTGTTATGTCGCACCAGGTCGAGCAGTACTTC. Protein sequence: CAWSVMSHQVEQYF.

This chain connects TRBV18 to TRBJ2-1; 7 positions agree with TRBD2. Germline V gene sequence: CDR1 KGHSH, CDR2 LQKENI. The V gene end was trimmed by 1 base and the J gene end by 1 base; junction bases not matched to a gene: 10. CDR3 length: 18 amino acids. The DNA of the CDR3 is TGTGCCAGCTCACCACGCTGGTCTCGGGAGGTGTCCTACAATGAGCAGTTCTTC. Translating gives CASSPRWSREVSYNEQFF. Using reference TRBV18 and TRBJ2-1 for the parts outside the CDR3, the full variable domain is NAGVMQNPRHLVRRRGQEARLRCSPMKGHSHVYWYRQLPEEGLKFMVYLQKENIIDESGMPKERFSAEFPKEGPSILRIQQVVRGDSAAYFCASSPRWSREVSYNEQFFGPGTRLTVL.

The rearrangement joins TRBV7-2 to TRBJ1-2, with 10 bases identical to TRBD1. V dropped 6 bases and J dropped 8; count of bases not matched to a gene: 6. This CDR3 has 13 amino acids. Germline V gene sequence: CDR1 SGHTA, CDR2 FQGNSA. CDR3: CASSPGQGLGYTF. Here the CDR3 DNA reads TGTGCCAGCAGTCCGGGACAGGGGTTAGGCTACACCTTC.